The present T cell receptor beta chain was sequenced within a study of blood T cell repertoires in COVID-19. Overall study: The United States, Italy and Spain provided the acute and convalescent COVID-19 samples.

As processed by the authors: Reference gene primer amplification gave estimated nucleated cell counts. Repertoires were generated with immunoSEQ multiplex PCR, while TCRdb's copy carries only in-frame clones and drops some. V, J and clone size derive from that table, while D and trimming were established from the DNA sequence. The sample yields about 66,000 clones, 82% seen once. This CDR3 is 15 amino acids long. The germline V gene encodes CDR1 SGHRS and CDR2 YFSETQ. Trimming took 1 base from V and 6 from J, leaving 16 bases between them. Sequenced: peripheral blood. The origin of this receptor is a man aged 55-75 years with acute or convalescent COVID-19. The V call is TRBV5-1, the J call TRBJ1-1, with D possibly TRBD1 on 6 matching bases. The CDR3 DNA is TGCGCCAGCAGCTTGACGGACAGCCTTGTCGCTGAAGCTTTCTTT. Residues: CASSLTDSLVAEAFF.